Below are 20 T cell receptor beta chains sequenced from a single sample in a study of T cells in Graves' hyperthyroidism and ophthalmopathy. RNA transcripts were the template for amplifying TCR beta CDR3 regions. The HTBI primer set served for first-round RT-PCR of the TCR CDR3. In TCRdb, the multiplex PCR reads were re-called with MiXCR into one record per CDR3 protein. Among hundreds of thousands of distinct CDR3 sequences listed, 14% to 15% were seen once. Sequences were obtained from blood. The receptors here all came from a woman aged 40 to 50 with Graves' ophthalmopathy.

This sequence joins TRBV6-1 and TRBJ1-1, with 7 positions matching TRBD1. The germline CDR1 and CDR2 sequences are MNHNS and SASEGT. With 4 bases clipped from V and 9 bases from J, the junction kept 23 bases outside the gene matches. The CDR3 has 18 residues. This CDR3 reads CASSGALEQGTATQKAFF. In nucleotides, the CDR3 is TGTGCCAGCAGTGGCGCTCTAGAACAGGGGACAGCAACTCAGAAAGCTTTCTTT.

The chain carries TRBV6-1 and TRBJ2-7, with TRBD1 matching 8 bases. V dropped 4 bases and J dropped 6; count of bases not matched to a gene: 8. Germline-derived CDR1 and CDR2 are MNHNS and SASEGT. The CDR3 sequence is 14 residues long. The CDR3 spells CASSGTGTRSEQYF. CDR3 bases: TGTGCCAGCAGTGGGACAGGGACCCGCTCCGAGCAGTACTTC.

This clonotype was picked up a small number of times. V usage is TRBV19 and J usage is TRBJ2-3; the D gene is possibly TRBD1 (6 bases). CDR1 and CDR2 from the germline V gene are LNHDA and SQIVND (reference sequence). There are 15 residues in the CDR3. V was trimmed by 2 bases and J by 1 base, leaving 10 bases between them. CDR3 region: CASSIMAGGTDTQYF. As DNA, the CDR3 is TGTGCCAGTAGTATAATGGCAGGGGGCACAGATACGCAGTATTTT.

CDR3 coding DNA: TGTGCCAGCAGCTTAGCGGTCAGCTCCAATCAGCCCCAGCATTTT. Translating it yields CASSLAVSSNQPQHF. The chain is built from TRBV7-2 and TRBJ1-5; D is undetermined. CDR1 and CDR2 from the germline V gene are SGHTA and FQGNSA. The CDR3 runs to 15 residues. V dropped 0 bases and J dropped 3 bases, with 9 bases sitting between them.

In its sample, this clonotype was seen many times. V and J are TRBV20-1 and TRBJ1-2, with a tentative D call TRBD1 (6 bases). Trimming pared 5 bases from V and 2 bases from J, leaving 18 bases between. This CDR3 contains 15 residues. The germline CDR1 and CDR2 sequences are DFQATT and SNEGSKA (reference sequence). CDR3 region: CSAYGRGAENYGYTF. For the CDR3, the DNA is TGCAGTGCTTACGGGAGGGGGGCCGAGAACTATGGCTACACCTTC.

The table lists this clonotype with many counts. V gene TRBV19 combines with J gene TRBJ1-1, with a possible D match to TRBD1 (6 bases). From germline, CDR1 is LNHDA and CDR2 SQIVND (reference sequence). This CDR3 has 14 residues. Trimming stripped 6 bases from V and 7 bases from J, with 18 bases between. CDR3 coding DNA: TGTGCCAGTAGGAAAACAGGGTGGCGGGATGAAGCTTTCTTT. Protein: CASRKTGWRDEAFF.

The genes are TRBV30 and TRBJ1-3; D might be TRBD1 (6 bases). This CDR3 is 13 amino acids long. Germline lookup yields CDR1 GTSNPN and CDR2 SVGIG (reference sequence). Trimming removed 5 bases at V and 1 base at J, with 9 bases between. The CDR3 nucleotides are TGTGCCTGGGCACAGGGATCTGGAAACACCATATATTTT. Translation: CAWAQGSGNTIYF.

The rearrangement uses TRBV30 and TRBJ2-7; TRBD2 is a possible D gene (5 bases). V lost 0 bases, J lost 6 bases, and 12 bases lay in between. Germline V gene data show CDR1 as GTSNPN and CDR2 as SVGIG (reference sequence). This CDR3 spans 13 amino acids. The CDR3 nucleotides read TGTGCCTGGAGTGTACAGTCAGAGGGCGAGCAGTACTTC. Protein product: CAWSVQSEGEQYF.

The V and J genes are TRBV4-3 and TRBJ2-7; 13 bases are shared with TRBD2. J was trimmed by 4 bases and V by 1 base; bases with no gene match: 4. The germline V gene encodes CDR1 LGHNA and CDR2 YSLEER. The CDR3 sequence is 16 residues long. The CDR3: CASSQAWTSGSYEQYF. CDR3 nucleotides: TGCGCCAGCAGCCAAGCTTGGACTAGCGGGAGTTACGAGCAGTACTTC.

This clonotype occurred a few times. This chain uses TRBV5-1 with TRBJ2-7, with D perhaps TRBD2 (5 bases). Germline CDR1 SGHRS, CDR2 YFSETQ. The CDR3 has 15 amino acids. The ends were cut back, 2 bases at V and 0 bases at J, with 12 bases in the middle. The CDR3, as DNA: TGCGCCAGCAGCTTCGGAGTAGGGAGCTCCTACGAGCAGTACTTC. Translation gives CASSFGVGSSYEQYF.

The rearrangement links TRBV11-1 to TRBJ1-1, with D tentatively TRBD1 (5 bases). The V end lost 1 base, the J end lost 7 bases, and 22 bases lay between the germline ends. The CDR3 is made up of 17 amino acids. Per the germline V gene, CDR1 is SGHAT and CDR2 is FQDESV (reference sequence). In nucleotides, the CDR3 is TGTGCCAGCAGCTTAGTTAAATCCAGGGTCCACCCTTTTGAAGCTTTCTTT. This gives the protein CASSLVKSRVHPFEAFF.

This clonotype was counted a few times. The gene calls are TRBV20-1 and TRBJ1-1, with D perhaps TRBD1 (5 bases). The CDR3 has 14 amino acids. V was trimmed by 6 bases and J by 0 bases, leaving 14 bases between them. Per germline, CDR1 DFQATT and CDR2 SNEGSKA (reference sequence). Here the CDR3 reads CSAQGTVLNTEAFF. CDR3 nucleotides: TGCAGTGCCCAAGGGACCGTTCTGAACACTGAAGCTTTCTTT.

At least ten counts were recorded for this clonotype. The chain employs TRBV20-1 and TRBJ1-2; 7 positions match TRBD1. The V segment lost 6 bases and the J segment 6 bases; nucleotides outside the gene matches: 10. The CDR3 covers 13 residues. Germline CDR1 is DFQATT and CDR2 is SNEGSKA (reference sequence). As DNA, the CDR3 is TGCAGTGCGCCGACAGGGAACGAGGATGGCTACACCTTC. It yields the protein CSAPTGNEDGYTF.

The chain employs TRBV11-2 and TRBJ2-7, with 13 bases that match TRBD2. CDR1 is SGHAT and CDR2 is FQNNGV in the germline V gene. This CDR3 region has 17 residues. Losses at the gene ends were 8 bases for V and 7 bases for J; bases not matched to a gene: 17. In DNA, the CDR3 is TGTGCCAGCCTATCCTCCCCAACTAGCGGGAGGGCCTTTGAGCAGTACTTC. Amino acids: CASLSSPTSGRAFEQYF.

The sample holds many counts of this clonotype. V is TRBV7-9 and J is TRBJ2-5; 7 bases are shared with TRBD2. This CDR3 spans 15 amino acids. The germline V gene encodes CDR1 SEHNR and CDR2 FQNEAQ (reference sequence). With 7 bases clipped from V and 0 bases from J, the junction kept 8 bases outside the gene matches. The CDR3 DNA reads as TGTGCCAGCAAGCGGGGACTAAATTACCAAGAGACCCAGTACTTC. Translated, it gives CASKRGLNYQETQYF.

CDR3 protein: CASSPTGGSKNIQYF. The CDR3 region has the DNA TGTGCCAGCAGCCCAACAGGGGGCTCCAAAAACATTCAGTACTTC. The chain links TRBV7-9 to TRBJ2-4; 9 positions match TRBD1. V gave up 5 bases and J gave up 2 bases; unmatched junction bases: 4. The CDR3 covers 15 residues. Germline V lookup: CDR1 SEHNR, CDR2 FQNEAQ (reference sequence).

This clonotype has a count of ten or more. This chain uses TRBV7-9 with TRBJ1-3; D possibly corresponds to TRBD1 (5 bases). This CDR3 comprises 14 residues. V lost 7 bases and J lost 4, with 14 bases in between. The V gene's germline CDR1 is SEHNR and CDR2 FQNEAQ (reference sequence). The CDR3 region has the DNA TGTGCCAGCACCCTGACAGTCGCCGGAAACACCATATATTTT. Translated, it gives CASTLTVAGNTIYF.

This clonotype was recorded at least ten times. This chain joins TRBV27 and TRBJ2-7, with 8 bases that match TRBD2. J was trimmed by 1 base and V by 4 bases; bases with no gene match: 9. The CDR3 spans 16 residues. Germline-derived CDR1 and CDR2 are MNHEY and SMNVEV (reference sequence). In DNA, the CDR3 is TGTGCCAGCAGTTATTCGGGGGGCGGGAGGTCCTACGAGCAGTACTTC. Translating it yields CASSYSGGGRSYEQYF.

At least ten counts were recorded for this clonotype. The chain employs TRBV11-3 and TRBJ2-5, with 13 bases fitting TRBD2. The CDR3 is made up of 18 amino acids. V was pared by 5 bases and J by 1 base, with 10 bases of the junction left unmatched. CDR1 and CDR2 from the germline V gene are SGHNT and YENEEA. CDR3 region: CASSHDGTSGTLQETQYF. The DNA for the CDR3 is TGTGCCAGCAGCCACGATGGGACTAGCGGGACTCTCCAAGAGACCCAGTACTTC. Full variable domain (outside the CDR3, taken from reference TRBV11-3 and TRBJ2-5): EAGVVQSPRYKIIEKKQPVAFWCNPISGHNTLYWYLQNLGQGPELLIRYENEEAVDDSQLPKDRFSAERLKGVDSTLKIQPAELGDSAVYLCASSHDGTSGTLQETQYFGPGTRLLVL.

The chain is built from TRBV12-3 or TRBV12-4 and TRBJ2-7, with TRBD2 identical over 9 bases. Trimming at V came to 6 bases and at J to 5 bases, leaving 11 bases not matched to a gene. This CDR3 comprises 15 residues. The CDR3 loop reads CASSEEASGTNEQYF. In DNA form, the CDR3 reads TGTGCCAGCAGCGAGGAAGCTAGCGGGACGAACGAGCAGTACTTC.